A single sample is the source of the 5 T cell receptor beta chains below, sequenced in a study of blood T cell repertoires in COVID-19. Method: immunoSEQ multiplex PCR; TCRdb's copy keeps in-frame clones and lacks some. The sample has just under 100,000 clones; around 83% are singletons. Source material: peripheral blood. The receptors stem from a woman aged 60 to 75 in a cohort sampled during active or convalescent COVID-19.

The CDR3 nucleotides are TGCGCCAGCAGCCTGGTGGCAGGGTCGCAGGATGGCTACACCTTC. Translated: CASSLVAGSQDGYTF. This chain joins TRBV5-1 and TRBJ1-2; possible D gene TRBD1, 5 bases. This CDR3 comprises 15 residues. V lost 4 bases and J lost 6, with 19 bases in between. Per germline, CDR1 SGHRS and CDR2 YFSETQ.

The chain combines TRBV4-1 with TRBJ2-2; TRBD2 aligns across 7 bases. Germline lookup yields CDR1 MGHRA and CDR2 YSYEKL. The CDR3 is made up of 15 amino acids. The junction had 5 bases not matched to a gene; V was cut back by 1 base and J by 6 bases. CDR3 amino acids: CASSQGGRFAGELFF. The DNA for the CDR3 is TGCGCCAGCAGCCAAGGCGGGAGATTCGCCGGGGAGCTGTTTTTT.

This clone was counted between two and nine times. The genes are TRBV7-9 and TRBJ2-2, with D hard to call. The CDR3 has 12 residues. The V gene lost 7 bases and the J gene lost 3 bases, with 6 bases spanning the gap. Germline V gene lookup returns CDR1 SEHNR and CDR2 FQNEAQ (reference sequence). CDR3: CASTPDTGELFF. In DNA form, the CDR3 reads TGTGCCAGCACTCCGGACACCGGGGAGCTGTTTTTT.

In its sample, this clone was seen a few times. J is TRBJ2-1 and V is TRBV5-4; D may be TRBD2 (5 bases). Germline CDR1 is SGHNT and CDR2 is YYREEE (reference sequence). The length of the CDR3 is 15 residues. V lost 0 bases and J 7 bases, leaving 14 bases between the germline ends. CDR3 amino acids: CASSLEAALVNEQFF. The CDR3 nucleotides read TGTGCCAGCAGCTTGGAAGCGGCCTTGGTTAATGAGCAGTTCTTC.

This rearrangement joins TRBV6-6 to TRBJ2-6; 7 bases line up with TRBD1. J was trimmed by 4 bases and V by 5 bases; bases with no gene match: 8. Germline-derived CDR1 and CDR2 are MNHNY and SVGAGI (reference sequence). The CDR3 is 16 residues long. The CDR3 is CASSRQGTYGANVLTF. DNA for the CDR3: TGTGCCAGCAGTCGACAGGGAACTTACGGGGCCAACGTCCTGACTTTC.